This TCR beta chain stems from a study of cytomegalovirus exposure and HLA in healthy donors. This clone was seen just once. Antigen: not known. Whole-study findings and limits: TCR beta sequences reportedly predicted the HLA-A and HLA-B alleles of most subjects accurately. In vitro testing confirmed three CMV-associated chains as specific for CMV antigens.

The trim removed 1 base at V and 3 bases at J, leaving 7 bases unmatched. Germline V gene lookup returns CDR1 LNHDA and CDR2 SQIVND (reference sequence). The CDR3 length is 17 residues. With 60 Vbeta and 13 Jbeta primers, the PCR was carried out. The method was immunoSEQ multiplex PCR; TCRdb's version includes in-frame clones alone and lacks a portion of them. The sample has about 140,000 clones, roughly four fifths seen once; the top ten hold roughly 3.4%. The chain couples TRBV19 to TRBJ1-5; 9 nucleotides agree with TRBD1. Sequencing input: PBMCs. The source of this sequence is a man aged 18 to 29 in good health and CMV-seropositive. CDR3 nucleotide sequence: TGTGCCAGTAGTATAGCCGAGGACAGGGGACACAATCAGCCCCAGCATTTT. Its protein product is CASSIAEDRGHNQPQHF.